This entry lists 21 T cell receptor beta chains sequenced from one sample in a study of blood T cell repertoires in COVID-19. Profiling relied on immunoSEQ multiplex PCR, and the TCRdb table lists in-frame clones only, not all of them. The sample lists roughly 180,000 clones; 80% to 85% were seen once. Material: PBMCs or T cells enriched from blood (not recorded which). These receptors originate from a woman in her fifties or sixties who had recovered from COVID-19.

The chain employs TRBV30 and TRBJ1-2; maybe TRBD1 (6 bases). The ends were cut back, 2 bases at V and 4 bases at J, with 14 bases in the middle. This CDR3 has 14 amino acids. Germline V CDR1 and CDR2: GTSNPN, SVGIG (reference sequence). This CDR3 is CAWSRTDRLYGYTF. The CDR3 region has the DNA TGTGCCTGGAGTCGGACAGACAGGCTCTATGGCTACACCTTC.

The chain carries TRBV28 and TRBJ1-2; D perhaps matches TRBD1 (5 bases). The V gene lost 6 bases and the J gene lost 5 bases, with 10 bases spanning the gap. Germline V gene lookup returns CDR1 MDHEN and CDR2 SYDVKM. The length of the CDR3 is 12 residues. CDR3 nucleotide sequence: TGTGCCAGCAGCCAGACAGTTTATGGCTACACCTTC. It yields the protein CASSQTVYGYTF.

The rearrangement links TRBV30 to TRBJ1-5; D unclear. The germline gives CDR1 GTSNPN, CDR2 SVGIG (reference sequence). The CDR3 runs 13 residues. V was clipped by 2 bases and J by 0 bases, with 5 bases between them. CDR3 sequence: CAWSSHSNQPQHF. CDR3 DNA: TGTGCCTGGAGTTCCCATAGCAATCAGCCCCAGCATTTT.

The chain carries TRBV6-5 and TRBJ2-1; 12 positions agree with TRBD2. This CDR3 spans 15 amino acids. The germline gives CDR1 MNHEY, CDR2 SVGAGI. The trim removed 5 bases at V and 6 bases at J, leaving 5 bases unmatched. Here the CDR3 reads CASSLAGGPGNEQFF. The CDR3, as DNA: TGTGCCAGCAGTCTAGCGGGAGGGCCTGGCAATGAGCAGTTCTTC.

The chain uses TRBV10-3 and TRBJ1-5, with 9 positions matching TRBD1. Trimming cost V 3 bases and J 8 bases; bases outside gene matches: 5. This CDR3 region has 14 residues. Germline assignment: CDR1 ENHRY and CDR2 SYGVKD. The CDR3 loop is CAISEGQGREPQHF. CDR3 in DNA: TGTGCCATCAGTGAAGGACAGGGGAGGGAGCCCCAGCATTTT.

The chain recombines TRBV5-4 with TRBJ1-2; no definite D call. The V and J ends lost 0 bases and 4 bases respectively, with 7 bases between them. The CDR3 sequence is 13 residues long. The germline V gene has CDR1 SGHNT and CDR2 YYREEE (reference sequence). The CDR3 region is CASSLGHFYGYTF. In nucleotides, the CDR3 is TGTGCCAGCAGCTTGGGACATTTCTATGGCTACACCTTC.

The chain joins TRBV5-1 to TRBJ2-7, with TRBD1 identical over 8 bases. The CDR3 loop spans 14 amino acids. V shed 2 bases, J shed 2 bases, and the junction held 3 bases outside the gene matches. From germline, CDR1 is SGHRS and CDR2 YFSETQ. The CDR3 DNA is TGCGCCAGCAGCTTAAAGGACAGGGCCTACGAGCAGTACTTC. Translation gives CASSLKDRAYEQYF. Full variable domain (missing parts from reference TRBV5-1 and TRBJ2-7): KAGVTQTPRYLIKTRGQQVTLSCSPISGHRSVSWYQQTPGQGLQFLFEYFSETQRNKGNFPGRFSGRQFSNSRSEMNVSTLELGDSALYLCASSLKDRAYEQYFGPGTRLTVT.

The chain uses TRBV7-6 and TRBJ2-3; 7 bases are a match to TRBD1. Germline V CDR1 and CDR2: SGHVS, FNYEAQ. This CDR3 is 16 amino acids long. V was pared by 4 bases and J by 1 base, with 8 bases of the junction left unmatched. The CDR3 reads CASSSQRGPGTDTQYF. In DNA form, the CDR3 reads TGTGCCAGCAGCTCCCAGAGGGGGCCGGGCACAGATACGCAGTATTTT.

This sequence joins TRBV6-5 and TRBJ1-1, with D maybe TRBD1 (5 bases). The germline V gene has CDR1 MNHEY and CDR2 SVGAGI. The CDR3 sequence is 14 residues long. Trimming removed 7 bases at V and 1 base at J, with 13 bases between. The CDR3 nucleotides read TGTGCCAGCATTAACAGGATTAAGAACACTGAAGCTTTCTTT. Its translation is CASINRIKNTEAFF.

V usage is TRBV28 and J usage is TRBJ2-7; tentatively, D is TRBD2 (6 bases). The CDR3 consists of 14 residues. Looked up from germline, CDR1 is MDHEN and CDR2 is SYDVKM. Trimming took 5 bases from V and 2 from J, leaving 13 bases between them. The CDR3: CASSHLSGAYEQYF. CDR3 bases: TGTGCCAGCAGTCACCTTAGCGGCGCCTACGAGCAGTACTTC.

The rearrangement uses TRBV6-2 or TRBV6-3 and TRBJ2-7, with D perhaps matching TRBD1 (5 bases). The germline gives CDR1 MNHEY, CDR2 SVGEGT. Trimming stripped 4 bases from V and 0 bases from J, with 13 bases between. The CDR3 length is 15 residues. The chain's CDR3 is CASSFRQPSSYEQYF. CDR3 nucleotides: TGTGCCAGCAGTTTCCGACAGCCGAGCTCCTACGAGCAGTACTTC.

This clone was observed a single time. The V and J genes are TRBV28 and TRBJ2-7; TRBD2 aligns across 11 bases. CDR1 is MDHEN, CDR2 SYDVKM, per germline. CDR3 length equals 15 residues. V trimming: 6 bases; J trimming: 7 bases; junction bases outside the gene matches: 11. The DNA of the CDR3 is TGTGCCAGCAGCCTAACTAGCGGGGGCCCCCAGGAGCAGTACTTC. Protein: CASSLTSGGPQEQYF.

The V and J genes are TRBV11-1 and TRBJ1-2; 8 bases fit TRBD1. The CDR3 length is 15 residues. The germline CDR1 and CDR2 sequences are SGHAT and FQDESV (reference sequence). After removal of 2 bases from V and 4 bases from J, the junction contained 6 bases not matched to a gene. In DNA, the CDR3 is TGTGCCAGCAGCTTACAGGGGGCCTCACTCTATGGCTACACCTTC. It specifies CASSLQGASLYGYTF.

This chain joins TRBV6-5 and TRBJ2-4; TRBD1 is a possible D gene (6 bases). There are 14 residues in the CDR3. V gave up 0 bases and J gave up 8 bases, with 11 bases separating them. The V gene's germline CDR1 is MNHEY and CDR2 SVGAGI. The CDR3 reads CASSYSGAEDIQYF. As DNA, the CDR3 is TGTGCCAGCAGTTACTCGGGGGCTGAGGACATTCAGTACTTC.

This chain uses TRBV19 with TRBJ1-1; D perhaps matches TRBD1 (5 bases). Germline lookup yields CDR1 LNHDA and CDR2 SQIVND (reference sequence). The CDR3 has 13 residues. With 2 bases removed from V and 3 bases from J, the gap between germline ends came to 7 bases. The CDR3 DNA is TGTGCCAGTAGTATACGGGGGGACACTGAAGCTTTCTTT. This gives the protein CASSIRGDTEAFF.

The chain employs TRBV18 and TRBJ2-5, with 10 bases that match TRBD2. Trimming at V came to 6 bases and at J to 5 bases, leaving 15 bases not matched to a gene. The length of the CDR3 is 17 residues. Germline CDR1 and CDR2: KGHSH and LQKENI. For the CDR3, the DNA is TGTGCCAGCTCTCCCCAAAGAGAGCTAGCGGGAGATGAGACCCAGTACTTC. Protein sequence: CASSPQRELAGDETQYF.

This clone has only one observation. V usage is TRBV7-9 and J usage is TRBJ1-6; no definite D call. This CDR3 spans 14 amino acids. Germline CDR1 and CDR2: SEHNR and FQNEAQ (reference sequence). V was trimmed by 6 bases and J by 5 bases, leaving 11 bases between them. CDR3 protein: CASRPGIHNSPLHF. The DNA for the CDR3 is TGTGCCAGCAGGCCGGGAATACATAATTCACCCCTCCACTTT.

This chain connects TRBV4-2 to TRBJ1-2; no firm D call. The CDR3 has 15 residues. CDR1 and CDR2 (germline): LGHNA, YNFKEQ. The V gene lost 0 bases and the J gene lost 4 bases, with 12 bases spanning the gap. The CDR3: CASSQDLAAVYGYTF. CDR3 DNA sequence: TGTGCCAGCAGCCAAGACCTGGCGGCCGTCTATGGCTACACCTTC.

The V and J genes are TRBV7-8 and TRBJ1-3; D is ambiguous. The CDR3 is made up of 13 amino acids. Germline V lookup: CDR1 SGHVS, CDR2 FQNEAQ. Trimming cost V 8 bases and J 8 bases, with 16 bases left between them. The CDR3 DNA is TGTGCCAGCGCACTGGGAGATTTGGACACCATATATTTT. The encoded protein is CASALGDLDTIYF.

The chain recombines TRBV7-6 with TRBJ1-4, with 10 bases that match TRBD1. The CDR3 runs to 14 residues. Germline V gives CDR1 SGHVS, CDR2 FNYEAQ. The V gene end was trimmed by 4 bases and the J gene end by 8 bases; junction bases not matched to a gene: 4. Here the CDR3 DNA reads TGTGCCAGCAGCTCCCGGGACAGGGGCGAAAAACTGTTTTTT. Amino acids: CASSSRDRGEKLFF.

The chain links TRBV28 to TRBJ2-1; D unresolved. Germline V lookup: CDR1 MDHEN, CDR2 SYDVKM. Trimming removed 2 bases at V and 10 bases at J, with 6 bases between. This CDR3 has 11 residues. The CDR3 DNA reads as TGTGCCAGCAGTTTAAGTCGGGAGCAGTTCTTC. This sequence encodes CASSLSREQFF.